This TCR beta chain is drawn from a study of cytomegalovirus exposure and HLA in healthy donors. Vbeta (60) and Jbeta (13) primers were used in the PCR. Libraries were prepared by immunoSEQ multiplex PCR; TCRdb keeps only in-frame clonotypes and omits some of them. This repertoire comprises 100,000 to 150,000 clones; its ten largest clones make up 1.5% to 2%. Per the germline V gene, CDR1 is MNHEY and CDR2 is SMNVEV (reference sequence). The CDR3 is made up of 14 amino acids. V gave up 5 bases and J gave up 6 bases, with 16 bases separating them. V and J are TRBV27 and TRBJ1-2; weak D call: TRBD1 (6 bases). Sequencing was performed on PBMCs. This receptor was identified in a man younger than 30 in good health and CMV-seronegative. This chain's CDR3 is CASSSGQKTHGYTF. The CDR3 DNA reads TGTGCCAGCAGTAGTGGACAGAAAACGCATGGCTACACCTTC.